Listed below are T cell receptor beta chains from one sample, sequenced in a study of shared T cell receptors in the human thymus. Some clones are missing from TCRdb's copy, which holds only in-frame ones; the method was immunoSEQ multiplex PCR. The sample lists approximately 730,000 clones; roughly 85% were seen once. The same sample was also used in a study of human thymus T cells.

The sequenced sample was thymocytes. The source of these receptors is a girl under three years old with a congenital heart defect. CDR3s include the opening cysteine and the closing phenylalanine or tryptophan. D genes are given only for firm matches. Only some rows state a clone size, as once, few, many or a class for expanded clones.

cdr3_nt: TGTGCCAGCAGTTTCAGGTCCCTCCCAAATTCCCCCCTCCACTTT
cdr3_aa: CASSFRSLPNSPLHF
v_call: TRBV27
clone_size: .
d_call: .
j_call: TRBJ1-6

cdr3_nt: TGTGCCACCAGCAGAGATCGGCGACTGCCGAACACTGAAGCTTTCTTT
cdr3_aa: CATSRDRRLPNTEAFF
v_call: TRBV15
clone_size: .
d_call: .
j_call: TRBJ1-1

cdr3_nt: TGTGCCAGCAGCCTCAGCGTAATACTCGTCTACGAGCAGTACTTC
cdr3_aa: CASSLSVILVYEQYF
v_call: TRBV5-5
clone_size: once
d_call: .
j_call: TRBJ2-7

cdr3_nt: TGCGCCAGCAACCCCCCAACAGGACACACTGAAGCTTTCTTT
cdr3_aa: CASNPPTGHTEAFF
v_call: TRBV5-1
clone_size: .
d_call: .
j_call: TRBJ1-1

cdr3_nt: TGTGCCAGCAGCTCCCCGCCGGGACAGGGTACCGCTGAAGCTTTCTTT
cdr3_aa: CASSSPPGQGTAEAFF
v_call: TRBV11-2
clone_size: .
d_call: TRBD1
j_call: TRBJ1-1

cdr3_nt: TGTGCCAGCAGCGCTCTGAGGGGGCTGAATGAGCAGTTCTTC
cdr3_aa: CASSALRGLNEQFF
v_call: TRBV7-2
clone_size: .
d_call: TRBD1
j_call: TRBJ2-1

cdr3_nt: TGCGCCAGCAGCCAAGATCCCCTAGCGGGGGCCAACACCGGGGAGCTGTTTTTT
cdr3_aa: CASSQDPLAGANTGELFF
v_call: TRBV4-3
clone_size: once
d_call: TRBD2
j_call: TRBJ2-2

cdr3_nt: TGTGCCAGTAGCTTGGAGTGTAATCAGCCCCAGCATTTT
cdr3_aa: CASSLECNQPQHF
v_call: TRBV19
clone_size: .
d_call: .
j_call: TRBJ1-5

cdr3_nt: TGTGCCAGTAGTATTTTCCATGGAGGGGCCGATGAAGCTTTCTTT
cdr3_aa: CASSIFHGGADEAFF
v_call: TRBV19
clone_size: .
d_call: .
j_call: TRBJ1-1

cdr3_nt: TGTGCCAGTAGTGAAGAGGGGGTAGATTATGGCTACACCTTC
cdr3_aa: CASSEEGVDYGYTF
v_call: TRBV19
clone_size: .
d_call: .
j_call: TRBJ1-2

cdr3_nt: TGCGCCAGCAGTGAGTCGCCAGGGTCGGACGGGGAGCTGTTTTTT
cdr3_aa: CASSESPGSDGELFF
v_call: TRBV10-1
clone_size: .
d_call: .
j_call: TRBJ2-2

cdr3_nt: TGTGCCAGCAGGGAAGACAGGGGCTTCAATGAGCAGTTCTTC
cdr3_aa: CASREDRGFNEQFF
v_call: TRBV11-2
clone_size: once
d_call: TRBD1
j_call: TRBJ2-1

cdr3_nt: TGTGCCAGCAGAGATACTCCGGGACAGGGGAACTATGGCTACACCTTC
cdr3_aa: CASRDTPGQGNYGYTF
v_call: TRBV28
clone_size: .
d_call: TRBD1
j_call: TRBJ1-2

cdr3_nt: TGTGCCAGCTCACCACTCCACAGGGTGATTAGGTGGGATGATGACTCCTACGAGCAGTACTTC
cdr3_aa: CASSPLHRVIRWDDDSYEQYF
v_call: TRBV18
clone_size: .
d_call: .
j_call: TRBJ2-7

cdr3_nt: TGCGCCAGCAGCTTAAAAGGACGACGGGACAGGGGTAGGTCCTACGAGCAGTACTTC
cdr3_aa: CASSLKGRRDRGRSYEQYF
v_call: TRBV5-1
clone_size: .
d_call: TRBD1
j_call: TRBJ2-7

cdr3_nt: TGTGCCAGCGTCCGTTGGCTAGCGGGGGCCGTGCCCTACAATGAGCAGTTCTTC
cdr3_aa: CASVRWLAGAVPYNEQFF
v_call: TRBV2
clone_size: once
d_call: TRBD2
j_call: TRBJ2-1

cdr3_nt: TGTGCCAGCTCAAGAACAGGGAGAGGGGGGAACACTGAAGCTTTCTTT
cdr3_aa: CASSRTGRGGNTEAFF
v_call: TRBV18
clone_size: .
d_call: .
j_call: TRBJ1-1

cdr3_nt: TGTGCCAGCAGCTACGGGTCAACGGTTGCACTTAATACGCAGTATTTT
cdr3_aa: CASSYGSTVALNTQYF
v_call: TRBV11-2
clone_size: .
d_call: .
j_call: TRBJ2-3

cdr3_nt: TGCAGCGTTGAAAACGGAACGGGGGAGACCTACGAGCAGTACTTC
cdr3_aa: CSVENGTGETYEQYF
v_call: TRBV29-1
clone_size: .
d_call: .
j_call: TRBJ2-7

cdr3_nt: TGTGCCAGTAGTATAGAAGGGGAAAGCTACACCTTC
cdr3_aa: CASSIEGESYTF
v_call: TRBV19
clone_size: few
d_call: .
j_call: TRBJ1-2

cdr3_nt: TGTGCCAGCAGCTTAGCTCCCTGGGGACAGGGGTTGATGAAGACTACTAACTATGGCTACACCTTC
cdr3_aa: CASSLAPWGQGLMKTTNYGYTF
v_call: TRBV7-2
clone_size: .
d_call: TRBD1
j_call: TRBJ1-2

cdr3_nt: TGTGCCAGCAGGCCGAGGCACACCTTCTATGGCTACACCTTC
cdr3_aa: CASRPRHTFYGYTF
v_call: TRBV6-4
clone_size: .
d_call: .
j_call: TRBJ1-2

cdr3_nt: TGTGCCAGCAGCCCGGGAGGGCCCGGGACGGTGAACACTGAAGCTTTCTTT
cdr3_aa: CASSPGGPGTVNTEAFF
v_call: TRBV7-2
clone_size: .
d_call: .
j_call: TRBJ1-1

cdr3_nt: TGTGCCAGCAGTTTATCGGGGGCAACAGGGGGACAAGAGTCCTATAATTCACCCCTCCACTTT
cdr3_aa: CASSLSGATGGQESYNSPLHF
v_call: TRBV27
clone_size: .
d_call: TRBD1
j_call: TRBJ1-6

cdr3_nt: TGTGCCAGCAGCTTTACAGGGGCAAAAGCTTTCTTT
cdr3_aa: CASSFTGAKAFF
v_call: TRBV5-5
clone_size: .
d_call: TRBD1
j_call: TRBJ1-1

cdr3_nt: TGTGCCAGCAGCTTTACCGGGACTAGTCCCCCAGATACGCAGTATTTT
cdr3_aa: CASSFTGTSPPDTQYF
v_call: TRBV5-4
clone_size: .
d_call: TRBD2
j_call: TRBJ2-3

cdr3_nt: TGTGCCAGCAGCTTTAGGTTCGGGACAGGGGAGGGGAACACTGAAGCTTTCTTT
cdr3_aa: CASSFRFGTGEGNTEAFF
v_call: TRBV5-4
clone_size: .
d_call: TRBD1
j_call: TRBJ1-1

cdr3_nt: TGTGCCAGCAGTGAATTTCAGGGGATGGACGAGCAGTACTTC
cdr3_aa: CASSEFQGMDEQYF
v_call: TRBV6-1
clone_size: .
d_call: .
j_call: TRBJ2-7

cdr3_nt: TGTGCCAGCAGCCTACCTTCTAAAGGGGGTGGCCACGAGCAGTACTTC
cdr3_aa: CASSLPSKGGGHEQYF
v_call: TRBV11-2
clone_size: .
d_call: .
j_call: TRBJ2-7

cdr3_nt: TGCGCCAGCAGCCAAGATCCGCGCAGCAATCAGCCCCAGCATTTT
cdr3_aa: CASSQDPRSNQPQHF
v_call: TRBV4-1
clone_size: .
d_call: .
j_call: TRBJ1-5

cdr3_nt: TGTGCCAGCAGCATCGGGACAGGGGGGGACAATGAGCAGTTCTTC
cdr3_aa: CASSIGTGGDNEQFF
v_call: TRBV5-4
clone_size: .
d_call: TRBD1
j_call: TRBJ2-1

cdr3_nt: TGTGCCAGCAGTGAAGGGTCGGGTGGGGGACAGGGAACCCGATACGAAAATGAGCAGTTCTTC
cdr3_aa: CASSEGSGGGQGTRYENEQFF
v_call: TRBV6-1
clone_size: .
d_call: TRBD1
j_call: TRBJ2-1

cdr3_nt: TGTGCCAGCAGCTTAGCCCAGGGGAGTGGCTACACCTTC
cdr3_aa: CASSLAQGSGYTF
v_call: TRBV7-2
clone_size: .
d_call: .
j_call: TRBJ1-2

cdr3_nt: TGTGCCAGCAGCCCGGACAGCGACACTGAAGCTTTCTTT
cdr3_aa: CASSPDSDTEAFF
v_call: TRBV7-3
clone_size: .
d_call: .
j_call: TRBJ1-1

cdr3_nt: TGTGCCAGCAGCTTGGGACAGGGGGCCTACGAGCAGTACTTC
cdr3_aa: CASSLGQGAYEQYF
v_call: TRBV7-6
clone_size: once
d_call: TRBD1
j_call: TRBJ2-7

cdr3_nt: TGTGCCAGCAGCTCCCCGAACAGAAACATTCAGTACTTC
cdr3_aa: CASSSPNRNIQYF
v_call: TRBV11-2
clone_size: .
d_call: .
j_call: TRBJ2-4

cdr3_nt: TGTGCCAGCAGTTACCCGAAGCGGGGGAGCCATAGGGAGCAGTTCTTC
cdr3_aa: CASSYPKRGSHREQFF
v_call: TRBV6-5
clone_size: .
d_call: TRBD2
j_call: TRBJ2-1

cdr3_nt: TGTGCCAGCAGGGGTGGGCAGGGTGGATTGAATGGTACAGATACGCAGTATTTT
cdr3_aa: CASRGGQGGLNGTDTQYF
v_call: TRBV5-6
clone_size: .
d_call: .
j_call: TRBJ2-3

cdr3_nt: TGCAGCGTTGAGCCCTTGCGGGGGCCGTTGTCGCCCCAGCATTTT
cdr3_aa: CSVEPLRGPLSPQHF
v_call: TRBV29-1
clone_size: few
d_call: .
j_call: TRBJ1-5

cdr3_nt: TGTGCCAGCAGCCAAGAGATGGCAATGCGGGATTTTTACTACGAGCAGTACTTC
cdr3_aa: CASSQEMAMRDFYYEQYF
v_call: TRBV4-2
clone_size: .
d_call: .
j_call: TRBJ2-7

cdr3_nt: TGTGCCAGTAGTATAGATCGGGGGGAGATGGGCAATCAGCCCCAGCATTTT
cdr3_aa: CASSIDRGEMGNQPQHF
v_call: TRBV19
clone_size: .
d_call: .
j_call: TRBJ1-5

cdr3_nt: TGTGCCAGCTACAGGGAAGACCAAGAGACCCAGTACTTC
cdr3_aa: CASYREDQETQYF
v_call: TRBV28
clone_size: .
d_call: .
j_call: TRBJ2-5

cdr3_nt: TGTGCCAGCTCACTACGCGGCGAAACTAGCGGAGGCACAGATACGCAGTATTTT
cdr3_aa: CASSLRGETSGGTDTQYF
v_call: TRBV18
clone_size: few
d_call: TRBD2
j_call: TRBJ2-3

cdr3_nt: TGTGCCAGCAGCTTAGACGTACCTCCGGGACTAGCTTGGGGTCAGAATGAGCAGTTCTTC
cdr3_aa: CASSLDVPPGLAWGQNEQFF
v_call: TRBV11-2
clone_size: once
d_call: TRBD2
j_call: TRBJ2-1

cdr3_nt: TGTGCCAGCAGCTTAGCGGGTGACAGGGGGCGAAAGGATAGCAATCAGCCCCAGCATTTT
cdr3_aa: CASSLAGDRGRKDSNQPQHF
v_call: TRBV13
clone_size: few
d_call: TRBD1
j_call: TRBJ1-5

cdr3_nt: TGCGCCAGCAGCCAAGGTATTGAGTCATCCCGAAGATCCCGCGACTATGGCTACACCTTC
cdr3_aa: CASSQGIESSRRSRDYGYTF
v_call: TRBV4-3
clone_size: .
d_call: .
j_call: TRBJ1-2

cdr3_nt: TGTGCCAGCAGCCAAGATGGACCTAAAGGGAGCTATGGCTACACCTTC
cdr3_aa: CASSQDGPKGSYGYTF
v_call: TRBV14
clone_size: once
d_call: .
j_call: TRBJ1-2

cdr3_nt: TGCGCCAGCAGCTTGTATACAGGGGGCGGAGGGACCCAGTACTTC
cdr3_aa: CASSLYTGGGGTQYF
v_call: TRBV5-1
clone_size: few
d_call: TRBD1
j_call: TRBJ2-5

cdr3_nt: TGCGCCAGCAGCTCCTTAGCGGGGGGCCCGTGGGCCGAGCAGTTCTTC
cdr3_aa: CASSSLAGGPWAEQFF
v_call: TRBV5-1
clone_size: .
d_call: TRBD2
j_call: TRBJ2-1

cdr3_nt: TGTGCCAGTAGAAAGGGGGCAGGGCGCGCGGGAAATGAGCAGTTCTTC
cdr3_aa: CASRKGAGRAGNEQFF
v_call: TRBV19
clone_size: .
d_call: .
j_call: TRBJ2-1

cdr3_nt: TGTGCCTGGAGTGTAAAGCAGTTTCGGGACAGGGGGACCAACTCTGGAAACACCATATATTTT
cdr3_aa: CAWSVKQFRDRGTNSGNTIYF
v_call: TRBV30
clone_size: .
d_call: TRBD1
j_call: TRBJ1-3